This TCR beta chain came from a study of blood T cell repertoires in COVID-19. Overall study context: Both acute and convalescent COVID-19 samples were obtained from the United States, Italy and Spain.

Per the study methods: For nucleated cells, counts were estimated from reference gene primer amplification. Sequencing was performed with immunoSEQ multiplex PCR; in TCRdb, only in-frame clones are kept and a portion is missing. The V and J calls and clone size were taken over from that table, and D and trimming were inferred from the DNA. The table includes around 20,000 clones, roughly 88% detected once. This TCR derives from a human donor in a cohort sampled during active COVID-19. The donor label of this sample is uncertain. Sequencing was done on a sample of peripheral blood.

The chain's CDR3 is CASSIRVNPSYEQYF. In DNA form, the CDR3 reads TGTGCCAGTAGTATCCGAGTAAACCCCTCCTACGAGCAGTACTTC. The chain carries TRBV19 and TRBJ2-7, with unresolved D. The CDR3 covers 15 residues. The germline CDR1 and CDR2 sequences are LNHDA and SQIVND (reference sequence). Trimming pared 3 bases from V and 0 bases from J, leaving 12 bases between. Full variable domain (rest looked up from reference TRBV19 and TRBJ2-7): DGGITQSPKYLFRKEGQNVTLSCEQNLNHDAMYWYRQDPGQGLRLIYYSQIVNDFQKGDIAEGYSVSREKKESFPLTVTSAQKNPTAFYLCASSIRVNPSYEQYFGPGTRLTVT.